Below, 3 T cell receptor beta chains from the same sample are listed, as sequenced in a study of OX40 agonist ivuxolimab in advanced cancers. Library generation was performed with the immunoSEQ multiplex PCR assay. In TCRdb, the immuneACCESS table is reduced to in-frame sequences with V and J assigned. These tables do not hold every clone; where another copy was compared, an unresolved V gene accounts for under half, and the others remain unexplained. The table for this sample lists around 78,000 clones; 85% to 90% of them were counted only once. The ten top clones hold approximately 0.94% of the sample. The material was CD4+ or CD8+ T cells sorted from blood, obtained in a trial of the OX40 agonist ivuxolimab. Receptors originate from an adult with an advanced solid tumor such as melanoma, head and neck, liver or kidney cancer.

The chain combines TRBV6-1 with TRBJ2-1, with D perhaps matching TRBD2 (5 bases). The germline V gene has CDR1 MNHNS and CDR2 SASEGT. This CDR3 has 13 amino acids. V lost 4 bases to trimming and J lost 7 bases, with 11 bases between them. CDR3: CASSVTRLNEQFF. CDR3 nucleotides: TGTGCCAGCAGTGTTACTAGGTTAAATGAGCAGTTCTTC.

V usage is TRBV5-1 and J usage is TRBJ2-1; D not certain. The CDR3 covers 16 residues. Germline CDR1 reads SGHRS; CDR2 reads YFSETQ. Trimming cost V 1 base and J 5 bases, with 16 bases left between them. The CDR3 coding sequence is TGCGCCAGCAGCTTGCAACCACAGACTGCCCACAATGAGCAGTTCTTC. Translating it yields CASSLQPQTAHNEQFF.

This clone was found once. The chain joins TRBV19 to TRBJ1-2; 8 bases are shared with TRBD1. V was pared by 4 bases and J by 4 bases, with 8 bases of the junction left unmatched. This CDR3 region has 15 residues. CDR1 LNHDA and CDR2 SQIVND come from the germline V gene (reference sequence). CDR3 in DNA: TGTGCCAGTAGTAACTCTCAGGGGGCCCGCTATGGCTACACCTTC. Protein: CASSNSQGARYGYTF.